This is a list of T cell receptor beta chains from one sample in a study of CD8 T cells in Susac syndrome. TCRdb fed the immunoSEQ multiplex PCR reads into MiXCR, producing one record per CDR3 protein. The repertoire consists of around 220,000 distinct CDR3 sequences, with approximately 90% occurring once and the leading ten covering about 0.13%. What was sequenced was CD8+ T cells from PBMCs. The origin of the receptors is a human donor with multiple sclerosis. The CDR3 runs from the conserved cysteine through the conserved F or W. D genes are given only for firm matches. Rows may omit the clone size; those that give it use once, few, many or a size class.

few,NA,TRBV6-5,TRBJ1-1,CASSRNTEAFF,TGTGCCAGCTCTCGGAACACTGAAGCTTTCTTT
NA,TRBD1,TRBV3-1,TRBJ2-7,CASSPKLDRGPSEQYF,TGTGCCAGCAGCCCGAAACTGGACAGGGGGCCGAGTGAGCAGTACTTC
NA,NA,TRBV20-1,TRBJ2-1,CSARPSPRSSPYNEQFF,TGCAGTGCTAGACCCTCCCCCCGTAGTAGTCCCTACAATGAGCAGTTCTTC
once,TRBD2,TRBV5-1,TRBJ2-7,CASSSLAGVEEQYF,TGCGCCAGCAGCTCCCTAGCGGGAGTGGAAGAGCAGTACTTC
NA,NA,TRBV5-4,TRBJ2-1,CASKGDNEQFF,TGTGCCAGCAAGGGGGACAATGAGCAGTTCTTC
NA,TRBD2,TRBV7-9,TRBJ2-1,CASSLVGTSVEQFF,TGTGCCAGCAGCTTAGTAGGGACTAGCGTTGAGCAGTTCTTC
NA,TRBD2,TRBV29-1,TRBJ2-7,CSVRGGRSYEQYF,TGCAGCGTTCGGGGGGGCCGCTCCTACGAGCAGTACTTC
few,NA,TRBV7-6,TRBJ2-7,CASSEGPATYEQYF,TGTGCCAGCAGCGAGGGTCCGGCCACCTACGAGCAGTACTTC
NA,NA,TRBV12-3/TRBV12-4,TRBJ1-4,CASSSDSREKLFF,TGTGCCAGCAGTTCTGACAGTAGAGAAAAACTGTTTTTT
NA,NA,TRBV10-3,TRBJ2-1,CAISAEAGRYNEQFF,TGTGCCATCAGTGCTGAAGCGGGCCGGTACAATGAGCAGTTCTTC
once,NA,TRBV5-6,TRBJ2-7,CASSIAATYEQYF,TGTGCCAGCAGTATAGCGGCCACCTACGAGCAGTACTTC
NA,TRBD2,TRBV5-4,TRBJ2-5,CASSLWTSGEDETQYF,TGTGCCAGCAGCTTGTGGACTAGCGGGGAGGATGAGACCCAGTACTTC
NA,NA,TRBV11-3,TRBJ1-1,CAGAAGSGAEAFF,TGTGCCGGGGCGGCTGGCAGTGGGGCTGAAGCTTTCTTT
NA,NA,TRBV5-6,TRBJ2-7,CASSFIAESSYEQYF,TGTGCCAGCAGCTTCATAGCTGAGAGCTCCTACGAGCAGTACTTC
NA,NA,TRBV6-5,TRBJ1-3,CASRPGTTGNTIYF,TGTGCCAGCAGACCCGGGACGACTGGAAACACCATATATTTT
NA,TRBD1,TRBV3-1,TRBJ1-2,CASSQGTGDGYTF,TGTGCCAGCAGCCAAGGGACAGGGGATGGCTACACCTTC
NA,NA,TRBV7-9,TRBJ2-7,CASSPGTKVYEQYF,TGTGCCAGCAGCCCGGGTACAAAGGTCTACGAGCAGTACTTC
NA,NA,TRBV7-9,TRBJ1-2,CASSSTGQLNYGYTF,TGTGCCAGCAGCTCCACCGGACAGCTAAACTATGGCTACACCTTC
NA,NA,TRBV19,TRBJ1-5,CASSREGGRNQPQHF,TGTGCCAGTAGTAGAGAGGGCGGACGCAATCAGCCCCAGCATTTT
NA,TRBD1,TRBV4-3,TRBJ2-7,CASSQDRGRHEQYF,TGCGCCAGCAGCCAGGACAGGGGGCGTCATGAGCAGTACTTC
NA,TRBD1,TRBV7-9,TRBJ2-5,CASSLVLRGPVETQYF,TGTGCCAGCAGCTTAGTGTTAAGGGGGCCTGTGGAGACCCAGTACTTC
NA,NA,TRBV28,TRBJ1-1,CASRIRENTEAFF,TGTGCCAGCAGAATACGGGAGAACACTGAAGCTTTCTTT
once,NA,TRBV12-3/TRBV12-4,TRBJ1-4,CASSLGTLDEKLFF,TGTGCCAGCAGTTTAGGGACATTGGATGAAAAACTGTTTTTT
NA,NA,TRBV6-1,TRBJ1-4,CASSEDRIGNEKLFF,TGTGCCAGCAGTGAAGACAGGATCGGTAATGAAAAACTGTTTTTT
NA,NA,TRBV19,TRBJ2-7,CASSMRSEGVGYEQYF,TGTGCCAGTAGTATGAGGTCCGAGGGGGTTGGCTACGAGCAGTACTTC
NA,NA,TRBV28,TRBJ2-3,CASSYPPGEGTDTQYF,TGTGCCAGCAGTTACCCCCCAGGGGAAGGCACAGATACGCAGTATTTT
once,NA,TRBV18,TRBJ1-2,CASSPGKGRNGYTF,TGTGCCAGCTCACCGGGAAAAGGGAGGAATGGCTACACCTTC
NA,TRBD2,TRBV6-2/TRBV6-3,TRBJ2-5,CASSYFRTSGYQETQYF,TGTGCCAGCAGTTACTTTCGGACTAGCGGGTACCAAGAGACCCAGTACTTC
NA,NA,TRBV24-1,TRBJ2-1,CATSDSGVYNEQFF,TGTGCCACCAGTGATTCAGGGGTTTACAATGAGCAGTTCTTC
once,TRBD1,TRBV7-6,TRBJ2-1,CASSLAWQGVYNEQFF,TGTGCCAGCAGCTTAGCGTGGCAGGGGGTTTACAATGAGCAGTTCTTC
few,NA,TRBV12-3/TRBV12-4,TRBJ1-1,CASSLAPGNTEAFF,TGTGCCAGCAGTTTAGCGCCCGGGAACACTGAAGCTTTCTTT
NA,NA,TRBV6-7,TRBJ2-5,CASSPRVLGFQTQYF,TGTGCCAGCAGTCCCCGGGTTCTCGGGTTTCAGACCCAGTACTTC
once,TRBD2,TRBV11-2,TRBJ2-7,CASSYGGGSYEQYF,TGTGCCAGCAGCTACGGCGGGGGGAGCTACGAGCAGTACTTC
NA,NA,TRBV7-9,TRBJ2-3,CASSLVSYGDTQYF,TGTGCCAGCAGCTTGGTTTCGTATGGTGATACGCAGTATTTT
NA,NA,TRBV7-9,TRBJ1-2,CASSLGTGTEGYTF,TGTGCCAGCAGCTTAGGGACCGGGACTGAGGGCTACACCTTC
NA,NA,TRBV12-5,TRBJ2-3,CASGSQPLGTLTDTQYF,TGTGCTAGTGGTTCGCAACCTTTAGGGACTCTCACAGATACGCAGTATTTT
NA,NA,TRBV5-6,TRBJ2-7,CASSLAVTITYEQYF,TGTGCCAGCAGCTTGGCCGTGACAATAACTTACGAGCAGTACTTC
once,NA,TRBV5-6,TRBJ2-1,CASSLRPPRVVGNEQFF,TGTGCCAGCAGCTTGAGGCCTCCCAGGGTTGTAGGCAATGAGCAGTTCTTC
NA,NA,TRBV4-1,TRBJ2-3,CASSQAGARRTDTQYF,TGCGCCAGCAGCCAAGCTGGAGCTAGGAGGACAGATACGCAGTATTTT
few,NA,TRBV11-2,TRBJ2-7,CASSPGQSPYEQYF,TGTGCCAGCAGCCCCGGACAGAGTCCCTACGAGCAGTACTTC
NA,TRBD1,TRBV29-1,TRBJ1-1,CSGNGRQGSEAFF,TGCAGCGGGAACGGGCGACAGGGCTCTGAAGCTTTCTTT
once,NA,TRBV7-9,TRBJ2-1,CASINRGSHPYNEQFF,TGTGCCAGCATCAATCGGGGCAGCCATCCCTACAATGAGCAGTTCTTC
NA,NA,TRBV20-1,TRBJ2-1,CSAYRTSFEQFF,TGCAGTGCCTATAGAACTAGCTTTGAGCAGTTCTTC
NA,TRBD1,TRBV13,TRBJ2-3,CASRPSGTAHTTSTDTQYF,TGTGCCAGCAGACCCTCCGGGACAGCTCACACAACAAGCACAGATACGCAGTATTTT
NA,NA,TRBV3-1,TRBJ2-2,CASTTRWGGELFF,TGTGCCAGCACGACTAGATGGGGCGGGGAGCTGTTTTTT
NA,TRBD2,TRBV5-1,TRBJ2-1,CASSLEGSGGRTNEQFF,TGCGCCAGCAGCTTGGAAGGTAGCGGGGGCCGTACGAATGAGCAGTTCTTC
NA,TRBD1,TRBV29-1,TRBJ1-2,CSVEGDRGFSGYTF,TGCAGCGTTGAGGGAGACAGGGGATTTTCTGGCTACACCTTC
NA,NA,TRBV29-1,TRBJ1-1,CSVEDWEQPNTEAFF,TGCAGCGTTGAAGATTGGGAACAGCCGAACACTGAAGCTTTCTTT
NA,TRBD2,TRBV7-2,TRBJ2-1,CASSTSGRSSYNEQFF,TGTGCCAGCAGCACTAGCGGGCGTAGCTCCTACAATGAGCAGTTCTTC
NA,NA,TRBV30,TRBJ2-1,CAWANGEQFF,TGTGCCTGGGCCAACGGGGAGCAGTTCTTC
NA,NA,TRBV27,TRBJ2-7,CASSYGLDYEQYF,TGTGCCAGCAGTTACGGGTTGGACTACGAGCAGTACTTC